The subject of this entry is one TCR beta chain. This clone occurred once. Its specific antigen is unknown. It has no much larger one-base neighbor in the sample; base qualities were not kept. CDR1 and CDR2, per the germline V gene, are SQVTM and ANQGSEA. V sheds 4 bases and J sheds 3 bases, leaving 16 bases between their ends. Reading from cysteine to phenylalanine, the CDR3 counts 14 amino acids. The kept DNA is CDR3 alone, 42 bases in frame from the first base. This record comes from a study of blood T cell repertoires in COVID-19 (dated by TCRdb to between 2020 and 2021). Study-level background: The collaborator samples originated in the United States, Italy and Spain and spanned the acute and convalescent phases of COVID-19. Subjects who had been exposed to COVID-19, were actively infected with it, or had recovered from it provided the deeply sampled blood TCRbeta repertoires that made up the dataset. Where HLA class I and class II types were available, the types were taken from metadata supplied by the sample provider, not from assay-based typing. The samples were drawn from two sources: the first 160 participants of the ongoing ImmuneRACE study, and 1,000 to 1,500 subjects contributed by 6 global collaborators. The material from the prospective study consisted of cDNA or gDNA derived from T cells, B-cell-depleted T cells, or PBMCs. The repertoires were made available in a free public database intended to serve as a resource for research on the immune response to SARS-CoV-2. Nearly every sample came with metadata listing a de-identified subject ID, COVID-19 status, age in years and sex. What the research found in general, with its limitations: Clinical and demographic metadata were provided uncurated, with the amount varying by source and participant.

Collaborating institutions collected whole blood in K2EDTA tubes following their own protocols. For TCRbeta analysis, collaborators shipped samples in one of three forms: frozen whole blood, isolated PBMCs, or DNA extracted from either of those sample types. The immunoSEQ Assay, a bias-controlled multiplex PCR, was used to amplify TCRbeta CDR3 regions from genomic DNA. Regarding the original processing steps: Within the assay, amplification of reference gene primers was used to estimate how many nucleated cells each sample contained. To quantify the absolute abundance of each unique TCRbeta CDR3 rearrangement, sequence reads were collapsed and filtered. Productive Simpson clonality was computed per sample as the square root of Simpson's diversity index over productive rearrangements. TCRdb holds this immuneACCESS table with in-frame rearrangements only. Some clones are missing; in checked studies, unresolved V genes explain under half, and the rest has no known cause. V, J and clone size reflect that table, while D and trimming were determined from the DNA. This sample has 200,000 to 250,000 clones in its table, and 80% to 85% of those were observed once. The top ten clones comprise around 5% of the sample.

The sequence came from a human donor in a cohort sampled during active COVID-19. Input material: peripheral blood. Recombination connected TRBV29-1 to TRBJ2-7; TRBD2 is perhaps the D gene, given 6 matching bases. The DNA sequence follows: TGCAGCGTTGCCTCCGGGACTTCCTTCTACGAGCAGTACTTC. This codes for CSVASGTSFYEQYF.